The present T cell receptor beta chain was sequenced within a study of T-cell memory formation after mild COVID-19. About the research overall: There were largely donor-specific TCR clusters. Overall study findings and caveats: Mainly CM and EM harbored the contracting CD4+ clones; mainly EMRA harbored the CD8+ ones.

Germline V gives CDR1 DFQATT, CDR2 SNEGSKA (reference sequence). This CDR3 is built from 16 residues. Germline trimming cut 2 bases from V and 1 base from J; bases unmatched to any gene: 9. In regard to this clonotype: Its specificity is not known.

Sample barcodes and UMIs were carried by the TCR alpha and TCR beta cDNA libraries that 5'RACE generated with constant-segment primers. From the 5' RACE reads, TCRdb called clonotypes with MiXCR, one entry per CDR3 protein. This table has some 450,000 distinct CDR3 sequences, roughly 18% appearing once. The source material was PBMCs or a T cell subset sorted from them (not recorded which). This chain joins TRBV20-1 and TRBJ2-3; 7 nucleotides match TRBD2. This clonotype originated in a man younger than 35 who had mild COVID-19 (a few samples of this study predate the infection). Cell type and time point are not known. CDR3 nucleotide sequence: TGCAGTGCTAGACTAACGGGGGGTCGGGGCACAGATACGCAGTATTTT. Encoded protein: CSARLTGGRGTDTQYF.